This is a list of T cell receptor beta chains from one sample in a study of blood T cell repertoires in COVID-19. Only in-frame clones appear in the TCRdb table, and some are missing; sequencing was by immunoSEQ multiplex PCR. The table shows around 300,000 clones, with about nine tenths occurring only once. Sequencing was performed on peripheral blood. The origin of the receptors is a woman aged 50 to 60 with COVID-19, enrolled during active disease. Both conserved end residues are part of each CDR3. Where a row states a size, it is once, few, many or the class of an expanded clone; other rows omit it.

>TRBV29-1|TRBJ2-7|.
CSLPRDRRAYEQYF
>TRBV29-1|TRBJ2-5|.
CSVRGGTGRQETQYF
>TRBV6-4|TRBJ1-1|.
CASKFRGMNTEAFF
>TRBV27|TRBJ2-7|.
CASSLIGKPGLAGEQYF
>TRBV11-2|TRBJ1-3|.
CASSQPGQAGGNTIYF
>TRBV7-2|TRBJ1-6|.
CASSLTLRRQIGNSPLHF
>TRBV7-9|TRBJ2-5|.
CASSLRTRGEETQYF
>TRBV11-1|TRBJ1-3|.
CASSVQWSGNTIYF
>TRBV5-1|TRBJ1-5|.
CASSLDGTPDQPQHF
>TRBV18|TRBJ2-1|.
CASSLGQGVNTNEQFF
>TRBV4-1|TRBJ2-7|.
CASSQEPPPGGEQYF
>TRBV7-2|TRBJ2-2|.
CASSLGLAGTGELFF
>TRBV12-5|TRBJ1-5|.
CASAVNQPQHF
>TRBV12-2|TRBJ1-5|.
CASRFWGRPVSGNQPQHF
>TRBV5-1|TRBJ2-1|.
CASSLLADYNEQFF
>TRBV5-1|TRBJ1-1|.
CASSLVQGSTEAFF
>TRBV29-1|TRBJ1-1|once
CSVERGAGAFF
>TRBV5-1|TRBJ2-5|.
CASSLGTGGTLSETQYF
>TRBV5-1|TRBJ2-5|.
CASSSRGGGSQETQYF
>TRBV24-1|TRBJ2-1|.
CATSDLPTSGNGEQGFF
>TRBV5-1|TRBJ2-5|.
CASSLVTSGRALETQYF
>TRBV6-2/TRBV6-3|TRBJ1-6|.
CASSDRGSPLHF
>TRBV27|TRBJ2-1|.
CAIRSLALNEQFF
>TRBV27|TRBJ1-1|.
CASGLLGAPGAFF
>TRBV30|TRBJ2-7|.
CAWEAWTVSSYEQYF
>TRBV19|TRBJ1-1|.
CASTSGGTEAFF
>TRBV6-6|TRBJ1-2|.
CASSYEGNYGYTF
>TRBV6-2/TRBV6-3|TRBJ1-2|.
CASSYRDSPNYGYTF
>TRBV15|TRBJ1-5|.
CATSTFGLAAQHF
>TRBV7-3|TRBJ2-1|.
CASSLTPTVGTTDNEQFF
>TRBV5-1|TRBJ1-3|.
CASKVGADSGNTIYF
>TRBV7-8|TRBJ1-1|.
CASSFFRLWGPSPGNTEAFF
>TRBV5-1|TRBJ2-3|.
CASSSSGASTDTQYF
>TRBV6-1|TRBJ1-5|.
CASSDRGVEAQHF
>TRBV18|TRBJ1-2|.
CASSANRGDGYTF
>TRBV4-3|TRBJ1-2|.
CASREYPRADYGYTF
>TRBV5-1|TRBJ2-7|.
CASKGTVGAYEQYF
>TRBV20-1|TRBJ1-1|.
CSASPKNTEAFF
>TRBV2|TRBJ2-7|.
CASSRQGPYEQYF
>TRBV4-3|TRBJ2-7|.
CASSQGLAGDGQYF
>TRBV9|TRBJ2-3|.
CASSVRASGKETDTQYF
>TRBV11-2|TRBJ2-4|.
CASSLVIAGDQNIQYF
>TRBV7-2|TRBJ2-7|.
CASSWSGFEQYF
>TRBV5-1|TRBJ2-1|.
CASSIQGQTRIGFHNEQFF
>TRBV27|TRBJ1-2|.
CASSFMGRGYGYTF
>TRBV5-1|TRBJ2-1|.
CASSLESGIANEQFF
>TRBV24-1|TRBJ2-1|.
CATSDLQASSYNEQFF
>TRBV19|TRBJ1-2|.
CASSGQGVEGYTF
>TRBV6-2/TRBV6-3|TRBJ1-6|.
CASSRPDTQNSPLHF